The following is a TCR beta chain sequence with its context. Its target is unknown. These data originate in a study of memory CD4+ T cells and cytomegalovirus serostatus. The CDR3 totals 15 residues. The V gene lost 7 bases and the J gene lost 4 bases, with 22 bases spanning the gap. The germline V gene encodes CDR1 SQVTM and CDR2 ANQGSEA. The sort gate was single viable CD3+CD4+CD8-CD45RO+ cells for memory CD4+ T cells. Findings and limits, study-wide: A US-trained random forest predicted CMV serostatus with median AUC around 0.93. Each of 65 to 70 CMV-associated TCRbeta sequences occurred in one to five individuals. The CMV-associated TCR signature appears largely within the CD4+ memory repertoire.

Original processing methods: Out-of-frame sequences were removed, leaving 2 million to 2.5 million distinct TCRbeta sequences. Assay: immunoSEQ multiplex PCR; the TCRdb copy retains only in-frame clones and omits some. V, J and clone size derive from that table, while D and trimming were established from the DNA sequence. This table has about 59,000 clones, over 70% appearing once. The sequenced material came from memory CD4+ T cells from blood. The receptor was derived from an adult in good health and CMV-seronegative. Some clones in this sample may be carry-over from other donors' samples. This chain uses TRBV29-1 with TRBJ1-1; D may be TRBD1 (5 bases). This chain's CDR3 is CSATTGRGEVTEAFF. The CDR3 coding sequence is TGCAGCGCCACGACGGGTAGGGGTGAGGTCACTGAAGCTTTCTTT.